Sequencing of this TCR beta chain was carried out in a study of blood T cell repertoires in COVID-19. The wider study: The United States, Italy and Spain provided the acute and convalescent COVID-19 samples. Sample material is recorded as cDNA or gDNA derived from T cells, B-cell-depleted T cells, or PBMCs.

This clone was detected only a few times. Original analysis: Quantification of nucleated cells was approximated via reference gene primer amplification. Profiling relied on immunoSEQ multiplex PCR, and the TCRdb table lists in-frame clones only, not all of them. For V, J and clone size, that table is used; D and trimming come from the DNA. Of roughly 260,000 clones listed, approximately 80% are singletons. The ends lost 4 bases at V and 9 bases at J; junction bases unmatched: 11. Per germline, CDR1 LGHDT and CDR2 YNNKEL (reference sequence). The CDR3 spans 15 residues. The chain uses TRBV3-1 (or the pseudogene TRBV3-2) and TRBJ1-4; 7 nucleotides line up with TRBD1. The receptor was derived from a woman aged 80 or older with active or convalescent COVID-19. Sequenced input: peripheral blood. The CDR3 reads CASSLGQVIGKKLFF. CDR3 coding DNA: TGTGCCAGCAGCCTAGGACAGGTGATAGGGAAAAAACTGTTTTTT.